The 7 T cell receptor beta chains in this list originate from one sample, sequenced in a study of cytomegalovirus exposure and HLA in healthy donors. The PCR had 60 Vbeta and 13 Jbeta primers. Only in-frame clones appear in the TCRdb table, and some are missing; sequencing was by immunoSEQ multiplex PCR. Across around 150,000 clones, the top ten clones capture roughly 1.3% of the sample. The sequenced sample consisted of PBMCs. Receptors were obtained from a woman aged 55-70 years in good health and CMV-seronegative.

The chain carries TRBV19 and TRBJ2-4; TRBD2 agrees at 10 bases. In germline, CDR1 is LNHDA, CDR2 SQIVND (reference sequence). The V segment lost 4 bases and the J segment 0 bases; nucleotides outside the gene matches: 9. The CDR3 runs 18 residues. The CDR3 nucleotides are TGTGCCAGTAGTAGTCCTAGCGGGGGAGTCATAGCCAAAAACATTCAGTACTTC. This encodes CASSSPSGGVIAKNIQYF.

The genes are TRBV18 and TRBJ2-7, with D perhaps TRBD2 (6 bases). The V gene lost 2 bases and the J gene lost 5 bases, with 19 bases spanning the gap. Germline CDR1 is KGHSH and CDR2 is LQKENI. The CDR3 is made up of 16 amino acids. In DNA, the CDR3 is TGTGCCAGCTCACCAGGGGGGTCCTCAGGGAGGCACGAGCAGTACTTC. This gives the protein CASSPGGSSGRHEQYF.

CDR3 bases: TGTGCCATCAGTGAGTTCCCCGGAGGAGCTAGCACAGATACGCAGTATTTT. This codes for CAISEFPGGASTDTQYF. V is TRBV10-3 and J is TRBJ2-3; TRBD2 might be the D (5 bases). This CDR3 comprises 17 residues. From germline, CDR1 is ENHRY and CDR2 SYGVKD. V gave up 1 base and J gave up 0 bases, with 14 bases separating them.

The J gene is TRBJ1-6, the V gene TRBV6-1; D may be TRBD1 (6 bases). V was cut by 4 bases and J by 3 bases, with 10 bases left in between. The CDR3 consists of 15 residues. Germline V gene lookup returns CDR1 MNHNS and CDR2 SASEGT. The CDR3, as DNA: TGTGCCAGCAGTGGATGGACAGACTATAATTCACCCCTCCACTTT. Its translation is CASSGWTDYNSPLHF.

The V call is TRBV6-4, the J call TRBJ2-7, with TRBD2 matching over 11 bases. Losses at the gene ends were 9 bases for V and 4 bases for J; bases not matched to a gene: 5. CDR1 is MRHNA and CDR2 is SNTAGT in the germline V gene. CDR3 length equals 13 residues. The DNA for the CDR3 is TGTGCCAGTACTAGCGGGAGAGGTTACGAGCAGTACTTC. Protein: CASTSGRGYEQYF.

The rearrangement links TRBV18 to TRBJ1-5; D call uncertain. Germline V gene sequence: CDR1 KGHSH, CDR2 LQKENI. CDR3 size: 14 residues. The germline V and J ends were trimmed by 2 bases and 3 bases, with 8 bases remaining between them. CDR3 bases: TGTGCCAGCTCACCAGAGACTAACAATCAGCCCCAGCATTTT. Residues: CASSPETNNQPQHF.

The chain uses TRBV7-2 and TRBJ1-2, with 7 positions matching TRBD1. Germline V gene data show CDR1 as SGHTA and CDR2 as FQGNSA. The CDR3 is made up of 15 amino acids. V shed 5 bases, J shed 5 bases, and the junction held 11 bases outside the gene matches. DNA for the CDR3: TGTGCCAGCAGCCAGAGGACAGGCGGTCGGTATGGCTACACCTTC. Protein: CASSQRTGGRYGYTF.